Presented here are 27 T cell receptor beta chains from one specimen sequenced in a study of a mutant IDH1 vaccine in newly diagnosed glioma. Their recognized antigens are unknown. Described time point: week 5, during vaccination. Vaccination used 300 ug of mutant IDH1 20-mer peptide per dose, with topical imiquimod. Data came from immunoSEQ multiplex PCR; TCRdb stores just in-frame clones and leaves some out. The sample records 75,000 to 85,000 clones, 75% to 95% being singletons. Material: PBMCs, obtained from a glioma patient whose treatment included an IDH1 peptide vaccine. These receptor sequences come from a woman between 45 and 60 years old with glioma.

The V and J genes are TRBV7-2 and TRBJ1-1; possibly TRBD1 for D (6 bases). The V and J ends lost 2 bases and 8 bases respectively, with 15 bases between them. In germline, CDR1 is SGHTA, CDR2 FQGNSA. The CDR3 has 14 amino acids. CDR3 bases: TGTGCCAGCAGCTTACAGGGGAGTGGTACGGAAGCTTTCTTT. Residues: CASSLQGSGTEAFF.

V gene TRBV19 combines with J gene TRBJ2-1; 7 nucleotides align to TRBD2. The V gene end was trimmed by 3 bases and the J gene end by 0 bases; junction bases not matched to a gene: 11. The CDR3 spans 18 residues. Per germline, CDR1 LNHDA and CDR2 SQIVND (reference sequence). For the CDR3, the DNA is TGTGCCAGTAGTATTACGGGCCTAGCGGTTAGCTCCTACAATGAGCAGTTCTTC. Amino acid sequence: CASSITGLAVSSYNEQFF.

The chain carries TRBV28 and TRBJ2-7, with TRBD2 as a possible D gene (6 bases). This CDR3 comprises 12 residues. The V and J ends lost 8 bases and 7 bases respectively, with 15 bases between them. Per the germline V gene, CDR1 is MDHEN and CDR2 is SYDVKM. DNA for the CDR3: TGTGCCAGCCTCTCCGGGGCGGGGGAGCAGTACTTC. This codes for CASLSGAGEQYF. The complete variable domain, with remaining parts taken from reference TRBV28 and TRBJ2-7, reads DVKVTQSSRYLVKRTGEKVFLECVQDMDHENMFWYRQDPGLGLRLIYFSYDVKMKEKGDIPEGYSVSREKKERFSLILESASTNQTSMYLCASLSGAGEQYFGPGTRLTVT.

The genes are TRBV28 and TRBJ2-3; D gene unclear. CDR1 is MDHEN, CDR2 SYDVKM, per germline. V was shortened by 6 bases and J by 3 bases, with 10 bases between the two germline ends. The CDR3 consists of 13 residues. CDR3 bases: TGTGCCAGCAGCCCCCCTCAGACAGATACGCAGTATTTT. Translation: CASSPPQTDTQYF.

The V call is TRBV14, the J call TRBJ2-1; D remains unclear. V lost 1 base and J 0 bases, leaving 7 bases between the germline ends. Germline assignment: CDR1 SGHDN and CDR2 FVKESK. This CDR3 contains 15 residues. CDR3 DNA sequence: TGTGCCAGCAGCCAAGTTTTTAGCTCCTACAATGAGCAGTTCTTC. Its protein is CASSQVFSSYNEQFF.

V is TRBV28 and J is TRBJ1-6, with 8 bases that match TRBD1. CDR3 size: 14 residues. Per germline, CDR1 MDHEN and CDR2 SYDVKM. The V segment lost 5 bases and the J segment 9 bases; nucleotides outside the gene matches: 6. CDR3 sequence: CASSPGQGRSPLHF. The CDR3 region has the DNA TGTGCCAGCAGTCCTGGACAGGGTCGTTCACCCCTCCACTTT.

With regard to this clone: Additional DNA sequences in this sample encode the identical CDR3. V gene TRBV9 combines with J gene TRBJ1-2; D is undetermined. Germline CDR1 is SGDLS and CDR2 is YYNGEE. Trimming took 1 base from V and 2 from J, leaving 6 bases between them. This CDR3 is built from 13 residues. The CDR3 DNA follows: TGTGCCAGCAGCGTAACTGAGAACTATGGCTACACCTTC. Translated: CASSVTENYGYTF.

The chain joins TRBV7-9 to TRBJ2-7; 8 bases are shared with TRBD2. Trimming cost V 4 bases and J 0 bases; bases outside gene matches: 2. CDR3 length: 14 residues. Germline V gene lookup returns CDR1 SEHNR and CDR2 FQNEAQ (reference sequence). In DNA form, the CDR3 reads TGTGCCAGCAGCTGGAGCGGGAGCTCCTACGAGCAGTACTTC. Protein: CASSWSGSSYEQYF.

This chain links TRBV5-1 with TRBJ1-1, with D unresolved. Looked up from germline, CDR1 is SGHRS and CDR2 is YFSETQ. Trimming shortened V by 1 base and J by 1 base, and 11 bases separated the two germline ends. This CDR3 comprises 15 residues. CDR3 sequence reads: CASSLSLTQNTEAFF. The CDR3 coding sequence is TGCGCCAGCAGCTTGTCACTTACTCAGAACACTGAAGCTTTCTTT. Complete variable domain (other parts from reference TRBV5-1 and TRBJ1-1): KAGVTQTPRYLIKTRGQQVTLSCSPISGHRSVSWYQQTPGQGLQFLFEYFSETQRNKGNFPGRFSGRQFSNSRSEMNVSTLELGDSALYLCASSLSLTQNTEAFFGQGTRLTVV.

The genes are TRBV5-1 and TRBJ2-1; D is undetermined. The V end was cut by 0 bases, the J end by 3 bases, with 10 bases between. The CDR3 has 15 residues. From germline, CDR1 is SGHRS and CDR2 YFSETQ. DNA for the CDR3: TGCGCCAGCAGCTTGGCAGGATTACTCTACAATGAGCAGTTCTTC. This sequence encodes CASSLAGLLYNEQFF.

The sample holds one count of this clone. The CDR3 loop is CASSQGDETQYF. The CDR3 DNA reads TGTGCCAGCTCACAGGGGGATGAGACCCAGTACTTC. The V gene is TRBV18, the J gene TRBJ2-5, with D maybe TRBD1 (6 bases). The CDR3 extends over 12 amino acids. Trimming took 4 bases from V and 5 from J, leaving 8 bases between them. The germline CDR1 and CDR2 sequences are KGHSH and LQKENI.

This sequence joins TRBV11-3 and TRBJ2-1, with a possible D match to TRBD1 (5 bases). The CDR3 loop spans 13 amino acids. The V end lost 5 bases, the J end lost 6 bases, and 11 bases lay between the germline ends. Germline CDR1 reads SGHNT; CDR2 reads YENEEA. The CDR3 is CASSLSQANEQFF. CDR3 DNA sequence: TGTGCCAGCAGCCTCTCACAGGCCAATGAGCAGTTCTTC.

Notes on this clone: Without the conserved terminal phenylalanine or tryptophan, this CDR3 likely stems from a read error. It is unclear where the CDR3 begins or ends on the DNA, so no DNA is shown, and the CDR3 is as TCRdb lists it. This rearrangement joins TRBV11-2 to TRBJ1-6; the D segment call TRBD1 is taken from the table without a DNA check. Germline V lookup: CDR1 SGHAT, CDR2 FQNNGV. The CDR3 is 11 residues long, ends included. Here the CDR3 reads CASSPGTGAKN.

This clone was counted only a few times. The rearrangement uses TRBV6-5 and TRBJ1-1, with D maybe TRBD1 (6 bases). Trimming removed 0 bases from V and 7 bases from J, with 12 bases in between. The length of the CDR3 is 14 residues. CDR1 and CDR2 (germline): MNHEY, SVGAGI. CDR3 in amino acids: CASSYSGGRHEAFF. The CDR3, as DNA: TGTGCCAGCAGTTACTCGGGGGGGCGGCATGAAGCTTTCTTT.

The CDR3 protein is CASRNGGEGDSPLHF. CDR3 nucleotide sequence: TGTGCCAGCAGGAACGGGGGGGAGGGGGATTCACCCCTCCACTTT. The chain recombines TRBV6-5 with TRBJ1-6; TRBD1 is a possible D gene (6 bases). This CDR3 is 15 amino acids long. V was pared by 6 bases and J by 8 bases, with 17 bases between. Germline CDR1 is MNHEY and CDR2 is SVGAGI.

The chain recombines TRBV4-1 with TRBJ2-1; no firm D call. This CDR3 is 18 amino acids long. CDR1 and CDR2 from the germline V gene are MGHRA and YSYEKL. V was shortened by 4 bases and J by 3 bases, with 22 bases between the two germline ends. CDR3: CASSPFPGVPTIYNEQFF. CDR3 nucleotide sequence: TGCGCCAGCAGCCCCTTCCCAGGCGTACCTACCATCTACAATGAGCAGTTCTTC.

This chain links TRBV5-1 with TRBJ1-5; no reliable D call. The CDR3 runs to 15 residues. The germline V and J ends were trimmed by 4 bases and 2 bases, with 13 bases remaining between them. CDR1 is SGHRS, CDR2 YFSETQ, per germline. CDR3 in DNA: TGCGCCAGCAGCCTGGACTCCCCCCGCAATCAGCCCCAGCATTTT. It is translated as CASSLDSPRNQPQHF.

The V gene is TRBV10-1, the J gene TRBJ2-5; D is uncertain. The CDR3 runs to 13 residues. Trimming shortened V by 0 bases and J by 7 bases, and 9 bases separated the two germline ends. The germline CDR1 and CDR2 sequences are WNHNN and SYGVQD (reference sequence). The CDR3: CASSESIDGTQYF. Written as DNA, the CDR3 is TGCGCCAGCAGTGAGTCCATAGACGGGACCCAGTACTTC.

The J gene is TRBJ1-3, the V gene TRBV4-1; 8 positions match TRBD1. This CDR3 spans 17 amino acids. Germline V gene sequence: CDR1 MGHRA, CDR2 YSYEKL. The J segment lost 4 bases and the V segment lost 1 base, leaving 9 bases of the junction unmatched. The CDR3 DNA reads TGCGCCAGCAGCCAAGCAACCGGGACAGGAAGGGGAAACACCATATATTTT. Its protein is CASSQATGTGRGNTIYF.

The rearrangement joins TRBV25-1 to TRBJ2-2; D not certain. The CDR3 loop spans 15 amino acids. Trimming shortened V by 5 bases and J by 1 base, and 11 bases separated the two germline ends. In germline, CDR1 is MGHDK, CDR2 SYGVNS. CDR3 bases: TGTGCCAGCAGTTCCGACACTGAGAACACCGGGGAGCTGTTTTTT. Encoded protein: CASSSDTENTGELFF.

The chain has TRBV27 and TRBJ2-1; D not resolved. The CDR3 spans 13 residues. V shed 5 bases and J shed 13 bases, with 18 bases lying between them. In germline, CDR1 is MNHEY, CDR2 SMNVEV (reference sequence). The CDR3 protein is CASSPPFPGLQFF. The CDR3 bases are TGTGCCAGCAGTCCCCCCTTCCCCGGATTACAGTTCTTC.

V usage is TRBV2 and J usage is TRBJ1-2, with 8 bases that match TRBD1. The CDR3 loop spans 12 amino acids. The V gene end was trimmed by 6 bases and the J gene end by 6 bases; junction bases not matched to a gene: 3. In germline, CDR1 is SNHLY, CDR2 FYNNEI. The CDR3 bases are TGTGCCAGCAGCTTGGACAGGGATGGCTACACCTTC. It is translated as CASSLDRDGYTF.

The chain joins TRBV28 to TRBJ1-1, with 12 bases identical to TRBD1. Germline-derived CDR1 and CDR2 are MDHEN and SYDVKM. J gave up 3 bases and V 2 bases, and 10 bases lay outside the gene matches. There are 18 residues in the CDR3. CDR3 nucleotide sequence: TGTGCCAGCAGTTTAGTGAAGGGGACAGGGGGCGAAGACACTGAAGCTTTCTTT. Its protein is CASSLVKGTGGEDTEAFF.

This clone qualifies as medium-sized. The chain combines TRBV6-5 with TRBJ1-1; D is possibly TRBD1 (5 bases). CDR1 is MNHEY and CDR2 is SVGAGI in the germline V gene. With 0 bases removed from V and 5 bases from J, the gap between germline ends came to 10 bases. This CDR3 has 14 residues. CDR3 nucleotide sequence: TGTGCCAGCAGTTACTCGACGGGGGGAACTGAAGCTTTCTTT. This translates into CASSYSTGGTEAFF.

This clone showed up just once. This chain connects TRBV5-1 to TRBJ2-1, with no clear D. This CDR3 contains 15 residues. V was clipped by 1 base and J by 0 bases, with 8 bases between them. The V gene's germline CDR1 is SGHRS and CDR2 YFSETQ. CDR3 sequence reads: CASSLWQSSYNEQFF. The CDR3, as DNA: TGCGCCAGCAGCTTGTGGCAGAGCTCCTACAATGAGCAGTTCTTC. Combining the CDR3 with reference TRBV5-1 and TRBJ2-1 gives the whole variable domain KAGVTQTPRYLIKTRGQQVTLSCSPISGHRSVSWYQQTPGQGLQFLFEYFSETQRNKGNFPGRFSGRQFSNSRSEMNVSTLELGDSALYLCASSLWQSSYNEQFFGPGTRLTVL.

This chain links TRBV12-5 with TRBJ2-2; D possibly corresponds to TRBD1 (6 bases). Germline V lookup: CDR1 LGHNT, CDR2 FRNRAP. Trimming shortened V by 2 bases and J by 6 bases, and 19 bases separated the two germline ends. CDR3 length equals 17 residues. The DNA of the CDR3 is TGTGCTAGTGGTTTGCCCCAACACAGGGAGTCGGCCGGGGAGCTGTTTTTT. Translating it yields CASGLPQHRESAGELFF.

This clone appeared a few times. The gene calls are TRBV5-1 and TRBJ2-1; D unresolved. Germline loops: CDR1 SGHRS, CDR2 YFSETQ. The CDR3 is made up of 15 amino acids. The germline V and J ends were trimmed by 0 bases and 4 bases, with 11 bases remaining between them. The CDR3, as DNA: TGCGCCAGCAGCTTGGAACCCCCCAGTTACAATGAGCAGTTCTTC. Amino acid sequence: CASSLEPPSYNEQFF.